These 14 T cell receptor beta chains share one sample of origin, sequenced in a study of identical twins. TCRdb redid the calling of the 5' RACE reads with MiXCR, one entry per CDR3 protein. The top ten hold 1.6% of the sample, which has fewer than 800,000 distinct CDR3 sequences, about 7.1% seen once. These data were likewise used in another study, on yellow fever vaccine responses in identical twins.

Specimen: PBMCs. The receptors were gathered from a woman aged 18-29 years in good health.

This clonotype has just a few counts. The chain joins TRBV7-8 to TRBJ2-1, with 9 bases aligning to TRBD1. V gave up 2 bases and J gave up 6 bases; unmatched junction bases: 11. The germline V gene has CDR1 SGHVS and CDR2 FQNEAQ. The CDR3 has 17 residues. In nucleotides, the CDR3 is TGTGCCAGCAGCTTATTATTTCGGGACAGGGTCAGCAATGAGCAGTTCTTC. This codes for CASSLLFRDRVSNEQFF.

The table lists this clonotype with many counts. The rearrangement links TRBV15 to TRBJ2-1; D is uncertain. This CDR3 is built from 13 residues. CDR1 is LNHNV and CDR2 is YYDKDF in the germline V gene (reference sequence). The germline V and J ends were trimmed by 0 bases and 6 bases, with 6 bases remaining between them. The CDR3, as DNA: TGTGCCACCAGCAGAGAGCCCGTCAATGAGCAGTTCTTC. This sequence encodes CATSREPVNEQFF.

This clonotype was detected ten times or more. The CDR3 spells CASSLVQGATGELFF. CDR3 DNA: TGTGCCAGCAGCCTCGTACAGGGGGCCACCGGGGAGCTGTTTTTT. The chain couples TRBV7-9 to TRBJ2-2, with 9 bases fitting TRBD1. The CDR3 covers 15 residues. J lost 4 bases, V lost 5 bases, and 5 bases had no gene match. CDR1 and CDR2 from the germline V gene are SEHNR and FQNEAQ (reference sequence).

This sequence joins TRBV6-1 and TRBJ2-5, with D perhaps assigned TRBD1 or TRBD2 (5 bases each). The CDR3 contains 13 residues. With 5 bases removed from V and 5 bases from J, the gap between germline ends came to 12 bases. Germline assignment: CDR1 MNHNS and CDR2 SASEGT. CDR3 sequence reads: CASSRGWGETQYF. The CDR3 DNA follows: TGTGCCAGCAGTCGCGGGTGGGGGGAGACCCAGTACTTC.

The rearrangement joins TRBV4-2 to TRBJ2-1; 11 bases map to TRBD2. This CDR3 has 17 amino acids. With 3 bases clipped from V and 0 bases from J, the junction kept 4 bases outside the gene matches. Per germline, CDR1 LGHNA and CDR2 YNFKEQ. Written as DNA, the CDR3 is TGTGCCAGCAGCCACACTAGCGGGGGTGACTCCTACAATGAGCAGTTCTTC. As protein: CASSHTSGGDSYNEQFF.

This clonotype was detected a few times. The gene calls are TRBV28 and TRBJ1-2, with D tentatively TRBD1 (6 bases). The V gene's germline CDR1 is MDHEN and CDR2 SYDVKM. The V end was cut by 8 bases, the J end by 0 bases, with 22 bases between. The CDR3 is made up of 17 amino acids. The chain's CDR3 is CASSRRRQVPPNYGYTF. In nucleotides, the CDR3 is TGTGCCAGCTCCCGCAGGAGACAGGTCCCACCTAACTATGGCTACACCTTC.

The chain uses TRBV10-3 and TRBJ2-5, with D possibly matching TRBD1 (6 bases). Per the germline V gene, CDR1 is ENHRY and CDR2 is SYGVKD. The CDR3 runs 13 residues. V was shortened by 4 bases and J by 3 bases, with 9 bases between the two germline ends. For the CDR3, the DNA is TGTGCCATCAGTGGGGACATGGAAGAGACCCAGTACTTC. Translation: CAISGDMEETQYF.

This clonotype was counted between two and nine times. The chain uses TRBV11-2 and TRBJ2-1; D possibly corresponds to TRBD2 (6 bases). The CDR3 is 15 amino acids. The germline V and J ends were trimmed by 5 bases and 3 bases, with 14 bases remaining between them. CDR1 is SGHAT and CDR2 is FQNNGV in the germline V gene. The DNA for the CDR3 is TGTGCCAGCAGCGCCCGGGACTTAAACTACAATGAGCAGTTCTTC. Amino acids: CASSARDLNYNEQFF. The full variable domain, its missing parts supplied by reference TRBV11-2 and TRBJ2-1, is EAGVAQSPRYKIIEKRQSVAFWCNPISGHATLYWYQQILGQGPKLLIQFQNNGVVDDSQLPKDRFSAERLKGVDSTLKIQPAKLEDSAVYLCASSARDLNYNEQFFGPGTRLTVL.

The chain recombines TRBV7-8 with TRBJ2-7; 10 bases align to TRBD1. With V trimmed by 0 bases and J by 1 base, 3 bases remained unmatched. The CDR3 totals 16 residues. Germline V gives CDR1 SGHVS, CDR2 FQNEAQ. The CDR3 sequence: CASSLAPGQGSYEQYV. The DNA of the CDR3 is TGTGCCAGCAGCTTAGCTCCGGGACAGGGGTCCTACGAGCAGTACGTC.

This clonotype was observed a few times. V and J are TRBV29-1 and TRBJ1-5, with 9 positions matching TRBD1. The V gene end was trimmed by 6 bases and the J gene end by 1 base; junction bases not matched to a gene: 4. This CDR3 comprises 14 residues. Per germline, CDR1 SQVTM and CDR2 ANQGSEA. DNA for the CDR3: TGCAGCGTGAGACAGGGGGAAAGCAATCAGCCCCAGCATTTT. Translated, it gives CSVRQGESNQPQHF.

This clonotype has ten or more counts. V is TRBV5-6 and J is TRBJ2-1, with 10 bases identical to TRBD2. This CDR3 contains 17 residues. CDR1 SGHDT and CDR2 YYEEEE come from the germline V gene. The trim removed 2 bases at V and 2 bases at J, leaving 7 bases unmatched. The CDR3 nucleotides are TGTGCCAGCAGCTTTCGATCTAGCGGGAGCACCTACAATGAGCAGTTCTTC. It encodes CASSFRSSGSTYNEQFF.

In its sample, this clonotype was seen a few times. The chain carries TRBV2 and TRBJ2-7; D gene unclear. This CDR3 contains 15 residues. V lost 2 bases to trimming and J lost 2 bases, with 13 bases between them. Germline V gene sequence: CDR1 SNHLY, CDR2 FYNNEI. The CDR3 loop is CASSELQPYPYEQYV. DNA for the CDR3: TGTGCCAGCAGTGAATTACAGCCCTATCCCTACGAGCAGTACGTC.

The chain links TRBV12-2 to TRBJ1-6; the D call TRBD1 from the table was never checked on the DNA. TRBV12-2 constitutes a pseudogene. This CDR3 comprises 12 residues. CDR3 sequence: CASPPGNSPLHF. The CDR3 region has the DNA TGTGCAAGTCCCCCGGGGAATTCACCCCTCCACTTT.

In its sample, this clonotype was seen many times. The gene calls are TRBV5-1 and TRBJ2-5, with 11 bases matching TRBD2. V was pared by 6 bases and J by 4 bases, with 8 bases of the junction left unmatched. The CDR3 runs to 15 residues. CDR1 SGHRS and CDR2 YFSETQ come from the germline V gene. The CDR3 sequence is CASKIAGGPLETQYF. CDR3 DNA: TGCGCCAGCAAAATAGCGGGAGGGCCTTTAGAGACCCAGTACTTC.